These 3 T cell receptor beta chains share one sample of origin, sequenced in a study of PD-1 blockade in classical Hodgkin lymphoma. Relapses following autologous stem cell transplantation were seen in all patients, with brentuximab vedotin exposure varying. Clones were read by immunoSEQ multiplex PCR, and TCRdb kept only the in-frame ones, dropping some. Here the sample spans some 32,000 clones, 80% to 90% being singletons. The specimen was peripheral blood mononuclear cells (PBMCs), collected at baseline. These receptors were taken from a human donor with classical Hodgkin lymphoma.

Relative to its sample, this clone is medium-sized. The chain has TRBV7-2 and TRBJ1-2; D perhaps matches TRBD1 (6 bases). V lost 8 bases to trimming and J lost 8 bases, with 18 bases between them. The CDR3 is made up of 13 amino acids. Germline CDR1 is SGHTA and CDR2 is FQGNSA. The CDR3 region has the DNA TGTGCCAGCCGACGGGACAAAACTGGAGGCTACACCTTC. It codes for CASRRDKTGGYTF.

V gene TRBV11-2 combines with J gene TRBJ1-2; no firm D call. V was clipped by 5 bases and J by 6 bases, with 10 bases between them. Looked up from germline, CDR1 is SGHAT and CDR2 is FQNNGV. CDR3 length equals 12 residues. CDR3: CASSQNADGYTF. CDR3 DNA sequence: TGTGCCAGCAGCCAGAATGCGGATGGCTACACCTTC.

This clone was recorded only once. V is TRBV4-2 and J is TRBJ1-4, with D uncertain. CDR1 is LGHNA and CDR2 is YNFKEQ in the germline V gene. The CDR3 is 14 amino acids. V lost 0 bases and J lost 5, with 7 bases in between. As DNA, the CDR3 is TGTGCCAGCAGCCAAGATTCTCTAAATGAAAAACTGTTTTTT. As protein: CASSQDSLNEKLFF.